Below, 9 T cell receptor beta chains from the same sample are listed, as sequenced in a study of T cells in women clearing cervical HPV infection. The repertoire was sequenced with immunoSEQ multiplex PCR; TCRdb's copy has only in-frame clones and lacks some. The table for this sample gives 30,000 to 40,000 clones. The specimen was blood buffy coat. The receptors shown here come from a woman aged 18 to 75 with a cervical HPV16 infection that either progressed to CIN3+ or cleared (not recorded which).

With respect to this clone: The observed sequence ends 3 residues before the CDR3 terminus, with the missing tail filled in from the germline J gene. The J gene is TRBJ1-4, the V gene TRBV7-8; TRBD1 is a possible D gene (5 bases). CDR3 length: 14 residues. In germline, CDR1 is SGHVS, CDR2 FQNEAQ. CDR3 bases read: TGTGCCAGCAGCTTTTCCTCTGGGGCCAACGTA. Translating it yields CASSFSSGANV. The entire CDR3 reads CASSFSSGANVLFF.

To note about this clone: The read ends 3 residues before the CDR3 terminus; that terminus is restored from the germline J gene. The V call is TRBV20-1, the J call TRBJ1-6, with 8 bases identical to TRBD1. The J segment lost 3 bases and the V segment lost 1 base, leaving 8 bases of the junction unmatched. Per germline, CDR1 DFQATT and CDR2 SNEGSKA (reference sequence). The CDR3 extends over 17 amino acids. The covered CDR3 bases are TGCAGTGCTAGAGTAGGACAGGGTGTCTTCTATAATTCACCC. It encodes CSARVGQGVFYNSP. The entire CDR3 sequence reads CSARVGQGVFYNSPLHF.

As for this clone: The sequence runs out 3 residues before the end of the CDR3; the remainder is reconstructed from the germline J gene. The V gene is TRBV7-2, the J gene TRBJ1-2; D gene unclear. CDR1 and CDR2 from the germline V gene are SGHTA and FQGNSA. The CDR3 extends over 15 amino acids. CDR3 loop: CASSSTSGLTDTYTF. CDR3 DNA (partial): TGTGCCAGCAGCTCGACTAGCGGTCTCACAGATACC. Full variable domain (missing parts from reference TRBV7-2 and TRBJ1-2): GAGVSQSPSNKVTEKGKDVELRCDPISGHTALYWYRQSLGQGLEFLIYFQGNSAPDKSGLPSDRFSAERTGGSVSTLTIQRTQQEDSAVYLCASSSTSGLTDTYTFGSGTRLTVV.

Remarks on this clone: Coverage ceases 3 residues before the CDR3 finishes, and the germline J gene fills in the end. The chain uses TRBV14 and TRBJ1-2, with 7 nucleotides matching TRBD1. The germline V gene encodes CDR1 SGHDN and CDR2 FVKESK. This CDR3 comprises 14 residues. This CDR3 is CASSQDGGGQGYTF. The DNA read from the CDR3 is TGTGCCAGCAGCCAAGATGGAGGGGGCCAGGGC.

Turning to this clone: Coverage ceases 3 residues before the CDR3 finishes, and the germline J gene fills in the end. V and J are TRBV7-3 and TRBJ2-2; a weak D match, TRBD2 (6 bases). Germline loops: CDR1 SGHTA, CDR2 FQGTGA. V lost 2 bases and J lost 5, with 9 bases in between. This CDR3 has 14 residues. CDR3 bases read: TGTGCCAGCAGCTTAGGGGGGAAGACCGGGGAG. This translates into CASSLGGKTGE. Given in full, the CDR3 is CASSLGGKTGELFF.

Comment on this clone: The read terminates 3 residues ahead of where the CDR3 ends, so the germline J gene completes it. This chain connects TRBV5-8 to TRBJ1-6; D possibly corresponds to TRBD1 (5 bases). V lost 5 bases and J 0 bases, leaving 9 bases between the germline ends. The CDR3 spans 15 residues. Germline V CDR1 and CDR2: SGHTS, YDEGEE. The CDR3 sequence is CASRLQGSYNSPLHF. CDR3 DNA (partial): TGTGCCAGCAGGCTGCAGGGCTCCTATAATTCACCC.

With regard to this clone: The read ends 3 residues early relative to the CDR3; the germline J gene fills the gap. This sequence joins TRBV7-2 and TRBJ1-4, with D perhaps TRBD1 (5 bases). The CDR3 has 14 residues. Between the trimmed V and J ends, which lost 5 bases and 8 bases, there was a span of 15 bases. Germline V gives CDR1 SGHTA, CDR2 FQGNSA. CDR3 bases read: TGTGCCAGCAGCCACGGGGGGGTTGGCGAAAAA. It translates to CASSHGGVGEK. The complete CDR3 reads CASSHGGVGEKLFF.

Points on this clone: The CDR3 end falls 3 residues outside the read, so it is completed with the germline J gene. At the DNA level, this CDR3 is encoded by other sequences in the same sample as well. This chain joins TRBV19 and TRBJ2-2; D remains ambiguous. The CDR3 runs 14 residues. Germline lookup yields CDR1 LNHDA and CDR2 SQIVND (reference sequence). V lost 1 base to trimming and J lost 1 base, with 4 bases between them. The part of the CDR3 DNA that was read is TGTGCCAGTAGTATAGGACAGAACACCGGGGAG. Its protein is CASSIGQNTGE. The full-length CDR3 reads as CASSIGQNTGELFF.

CDR3 bases read: TGTGCCATCAGTGAGTCAGGGGTTGAATCACCC. Its translation: CAISESGVESP. The full CDR3 sequence reads CAISESGVESPLHF. The chain employs TRBV10-3 and TRBJ1-6, with D possibly TRBD1 on 5 matching bases. The read finishes 3 residues shy of the CDR3 end, and the germline J gene is used to complete it. Trimming pared 0 bases from V and 10 bases from J, leaving 10 bases between. In germline, CDR1 is ENHRY, CDR2 SYGVKD. The CDR3 is 14 residues long.